A selection of T cell receptor beta chains follows, all from one sample in a study of shared clonotypes between healthy human individuals. TCRdb's copy holds only in-frame clones and misses some; the assay was immunoSEQ multiplex PCR. The data show 1.5 million to 2.5 million clones, about 95% seen once. The sequenced sample consisted of naive CD8+ T cells sorted from blood. The receptors were gathered from a man in his late teens or twenties in good health. Each CDR3 is given with its conserved first and last residue. A D gene is named only where the DNA matches it firmly. Only some rows state a clone size, as once, few, many or a class for expanded clones.

>TRBV6-5|.|TRBJ2-2|.
TGTGCCAGCAGAGATACCGGGGAGCTGTTTTTT
CASRDTGELFF
>TRBV30|.|TRBJ1-1|.
TGTGCCTGGGGTCAAGGACAGCTCATGAACACTGAAGCTTTCTTT
CAWGQGQLMNTEAFF
>TRBV5-6|.|TRBJ2-1|.
TGTGCCAGCAGTTCGGGGGGCCCTGAGCAGTTCTTC
CASSSGGPEQFF
>TRBV6-6|.|TRBJ2-3|.
TGTGCCAGCAGTACGGGGGGCCCAGATACGCAGTATTTT
CASSTGGPDTQYF
>TRBV6-6|.|TRBJ2-7|.
TGTGCCAGCAGCCCCTCATCGGCCCCTCGGGAGCAGTACTTC
CASSPSSAPREQYF
>TRBV6-5|.|TRBJ2-7|.
TGTGCCAGCAGTTACTCGATGGGGTCCTACGAGCAGTACTTC
CASSYSMGSYEQYF
>TRBV7-9|.|TRBJ2-7|.
TGTGCCAGCAGCTTCTTGGGCGGAGGTACCTACGAGCAGTACTTC
CASSFLGGGTYEQYF
>TRBV28|.|TRBJ1-2|.
TGTGCCCCTCAGACATATGGCTACACCTTC
CAPQTYGYTF
>TRBV7-9|.|TRBJ2-7|TRBD1
TGTGCCAGCAGCCCACAGACAGGGGCTAGACCCTACGAGCAGTACTTC
CASSPQTGARPYEQYF
>TRBV4-3|.|TRBJ2-1|TRBD2
TGCGCCAGCAGCCAAGATACTAGCGGGGGAAGATACAATGAGCAGTTCTTC
CASSQDTSGGRYNEQFF
>TRBV5-1|.|TRBJ1-1|.
TGCGCCAGCAGCTTTAGGGGTAGGGATGAAGCTTTCTTT
CASSFRGRDEAFF
>TRBV9|.|TRBJ1-1|.
TGTGCCAGCAGCGTACCCTTAATAAACAGGGACACTGAAGCTTTCTTT
CASSVPLINRDTEAFF
>TRBV28|.|TRBJ1-5|TRBD1
TGTGCCAGCAGTCGGGGACAGAGCAATCAGCCCCAGCATTTT
CASSRGQSNQPQHF
>TRBV7-2|.|TRBJ2-3|.
TGTGCCAGCAGCTTATATCTAGCGAGCACAGATACGCAGTATTTT
CASSLYLASTDTQYF
>TRBV19|.|TRBJ1-4|.
TGTGCCAGTAGTCTATGGGCAACTAATGAAAAACTGTTTTTT
CASSLWATNEKLFF
>TRBV9|.|TRBJ2-5|.
TGTGCCAGCAGCGAGGAATGGGGGGCTGGCGAGACCCAGTACTTC
CASSEEWGAGETQYF
>TRBV5-1|.|TRBJ1-1|.
TGCGCCAGCAGCTCGAAGCCGAGCACTGAAGCTTTCTTT
CASSSKPSTEAFF
>TRBV28|.|TRBJ1-6|.
TGTGCCAGCAGTTGGGGGACGGACAATTCACCCCTCCACTTT
CASSWGTDNSPLHF
>TRBV27|many|TRBJ2-2|TRBD2
TGTGCCAGCAGTCTGACGGGGGGGCGAGGAGCCGGGGAGCTGTTTTTT
CASSLTGGRGAGELFF
>TRBV7-2|.|TRBJ2-3|.
TGTGCCAGCAGCTTAGCCCTGGCCCCACCCCGGGGCACAGATACGCAGTATTTT
CASSLALAPPRGTDTQYF
>TRBV10-3|.|TRBJ2-5|TRBD2
TGTGCCACCGGGACTAGCGGGCAAGAGACCCAGTACTTC
CATGTSGQETQYF
>TRBV4-3|.|TRBJ1-5|.
TGCGCCAGCAGCCAAGAAATATTGTGGACTTTGGGCAGCAATCAGCCCCAGCATTTT
CASSQEILWTLGSNQPQHF
>TRBV6-1|.|TRBJ2-7|.
TGTGCCAGCAGTGCTCTCGGGAGCTCCTACGAGCAGTACTTC
CASSALGSSYEQYF
>TRBV5-4|.|TRBJ2-7|.
TGTGCCAGCAGCTTGGACCTGTACGAGCAGTACTTC
CASSLDLYEQYF
>TRBV29-1|once|TRBJ1-2|.
TGCAGCGTCCCTGACACCGGGCAGCCTTTAAACTATGGCTACACCTTC
CSVPDTGQPLNYGYTF
>TRBV19|.|TRBJ2-7|.
TGTGCCAGTAGTACGGACGGGGAATCCTACGAGCAGTACTTC
CASSTDGESYEQYF
>TRBV6-5|.|TRBJ2-1|TRBD2
TGTGCCAGCAGTGCTAGCGGGGGGGTATACAATGAGCAGTTCTTC
CASSASGGVYNEQFF